This TCR beta chain stems from a study of shared clonotypes between healthy human individuals. Recent acute infections and vaccinations were absent in the healthy HIV-negative adult donors. V was clipped by 6 bases and J by 3 bases, with 17 bases between them. Germline V lookup: CDR1 MDHEN, CDR2 SYDVKM. This CDR3 comprises 15 residues. Evenly divided among several immunoSEQ plates was the genomic DNA of each subset. The method was immunoSEQ multiplex PCR; TCRdb's version includes in-frame clones alone and lacks a portion of them. The sample carries roughly 95,000 clones, approximately 51% recorded once. This clone was detected only once.

The J gene is TRBJ1-2, the V gene TRBV28, with D tentatively TRBD1 (6 bases). What was sequenced was PBMCs. This receptor was identified in a woman between 40 and 50 years old in good health. Some clones in this sample may be carry-over from other donors' samples. The CDR3 loop reads CASRPTGLEDYGYTF. The CDR3 region has the DNA TGTGCCAGCAGGCCCACAGGGCTTGAGGACTATGGCTACACCTTC.